The rows below give T cell receptor beta chains drawn from one sample of a study of T cell repertoires in cytomegalovirus infection. What these receptors recognize is not known. TCRdb passed the reads through MiXCR, listing each CDR3 protein once. This table holds roughly 500,000 distinct CDR3 sequences, around 35% found once. The input for sequencing was cultured PBMCs, taken from culture after CMV antigen stimulation. These receptors were taken from a human donor in good health (CMV status not recorded). Some clones in this sample may be carry-over from other donors' samples. CDR3s include the opening cysteine and the closing phenylalanine or tryptophan. D genes are given only for firm matches. Clone size, where shown, is once, few, many, or a class for clones that have expanded.

J,V,size,D,DNA,CDR3
TRBJ1-4,TRBV5-1,few,NA,TGCGCCAGCAGCTGGGGGACCCTTGAGGGAGGACTGTTTTTT,CASSWGTLEGGLFF
TRBJ2-2,TRBV12-3/TRBV12-4,NA,NA,TGTGCCAGCAGATACGACACCGGGGAGCTGTTTTTT,CASRYDTGELFF
TRBJ2-4,TRBV6-5,NA,NA,TGTGCCAGCAGATGGGCCAAAAACATTCAGTACTTC,CASRWAKNIQYF
TRBJ2-1,TRBV7-2,few,TRBD2,TGTGCCAGCAGCTTAGTAGCGGGAGATGAGCAGTTCTTC,CASSLVAGDEQFF
TRBJ2-7,TRBV20-1,NA,TRBD2,TGCAGTGCACCCTCGGGACTAGCGGGAGGGCCCTTCTACGAGCAGTACTTC,CSAPSGLAGGPFYEQYF
TRBJ2-7,TRBV28,NA,TRBD1,TGTGCCAGCAGATACGGACAGGGGGCGGGTGGCGAGCAGTACTTC,CASRYGQGAGGEQYF
TRBJ2-1,TRBV12-3/TRBV12-4,NA,TRBD2,TGTGCCAGCAGTCAGCGGGAGGGCCGAGGTGAGCAGTTCTTC,CASSQREGRGEQFF
TRBJ2-1,TRBV7-3,few,NA,TGTGCCAGCAGCTATCGGACTAAGGATGAGCAGTTCTTC,CASSYRTKDEQFF
TRBJ2-5,TRBV7-8,NA,NA,TGTGCCAGCAGCTTTCGGGGTGGGTCAGAGACCCAGTACTTC,CASSFRGGSETQYF
TRBJ2-2,TRBV3-1,NA,NA,TGTGCCAGCAGCCAAGATCGGGCGTCCGGGGAGCTGTTTTTT,CASSQDRASGELFF
TRBJ2-5,TRBV29-1,NA,NA,TGCAGCGCCTCGGGCAGGGCACAAGAGACCCAGTACTTC,CSASGRAQETQYF
TRBJ1-1,TRBV7-9,few,NA,TGTGCCAGCAGCTTAGAACAGGGTAGTGAAGCTTTCTTT,CASSLEQGSEAFF
TRBJ2-1,TRBV11-2,few,NA,TGTGCCAGCAGCCGAGTATGGGGGATAGGTGAGCAGTTCTTC,CASSRVWGIGEQFF
TRBJ2-2,TRBV12-3/TRBV12-4,NA,NA,TGTGCCAGCACCACCTCGAGAGCCGGGGAGCTGTTTTTT,CASTTSRAGELFF
TRBJ2-7,TRBV5-4,NA,NA,TGTGCCAGCAGCTTGGGGTTACCAGGGCAACCCTACGAGCAGTACTTC,CASSLGLPGQPYEQYF
TRBJ2-3,TRBV6-2/TRBV6-3,NA,NA,TGTGCCAGCAGCCACCCGGGCGTTAGCACAGATACGCAGTATTTT,CASSHPGVSTDTQYF
TRBJ1-1,TRBV30,NA,TRBD1,TGTGCCTCGACAGGGACGGAATATGGAGCTTTCTTT,CASTGTEYGAFF
TRBJ1-2,TRBV5-4,NA,TRBD1,TGTGCCCTTTGGGACAGGCGTTCTATGGGCTACACCTTC,CALWDRRSMGYTF
TRBJ1-3,TRBV9,NA,NA,TGTGCCAGCAGCGAGACGGGGACATTCTCTGGAAACACCATATATTTT,CASSETGTFSGNTIYF
TRBJ2-3,TRBV11-3,NA,TRBD2,TGTGCCAGCAGCTTGTCGGGGGGAGCGAGCACAGATACGCAGTATTTT,CASSLSGGASTDTQYF
TRBJ2-1,TRBV28,few,TRBD2,TGTGCCAGCAGTGTAGTTCGAGGACTAGCGGGAGTCAATGAGCAGTTCTTC,CASSVVRGLAGVNEQFF